What follows are 23 T cell receptor beta chains derived from one specimen sequenced in a study of T cells after yellow fever vaccination. A single record per CDR3 protein comes from TCRdb applying MiXCR to the 5' RACE reads. Altogether around 300,000 distinct CDR3 sequences are present, over 4% being singletons, with the ten largest covering around 25%. The starting material was PBMCs, obtained 5 days after the yellow fever booster vaccination. The receptors shown here come from a man aged 18-30 years who received the YFV17D yellow fever vaccine.

This chain joins TRBV20-1 and TRBJ2-4, with 11 bases matching TRBD2. V was clipped by 5 bases and J by 2 bases; unmatched bases: 5. Germline V CDR1 and CDR2: DFQATT, SNEGSKA (reference sequence). The CDR3 runs to 15 residues. The CDR3 DNA is TGCAGTGCTTTTAGCGGGGGGGGTTCCAAAAACATTCAGTACTTC. Protein product: CSAFSGGGSKNIQYF.

This clonotype was picked up a small number of times. The chain carries TRBV5-1 and TRBJ2-7, with TRBD1 identical over 9 bases. The CDR3 has 14 residues. The germline gives CDR1 SGHRS, CDR2 YFSETQ. J was trimmed by 5 bases and V by 1 base; bases with no gene match: 4. The CDR3 sequence is CASSLLGQGDEQYV. For the CDR3, the DNA is TGCGCCAGCAGCTTGTTGGGACAGGGCGACGAGCAGTACGTC.

The rearrangement uses TRBV11-2 and TRBJ1-1; D possibly corresponds to TRBD1 (6 bases). Deletions cut 5 bases from V and 3 bases from J, with 16 bases between. This CDR3 is built from 15 residues. The germline gives CDR1 SGHAT, CDR2 FQNNGV. The CDR3 DNA reads TGTGCCAGCAGCCCCGATCCGGGACAAGACACTGAAGCTTTCTTT. This gives the protein CASSPDPGQDTEAFF. Filled out from reference TRBV11-2 and TRBJ1-1, the complete variable domain reads EAGVAQSPRYKIIEKRQSVAFWCNPISGHATLYWYQQILGQGPKLLIQFQNNGVVDDSQLPKDRFSAERLKGVDSTLKIQPAKLEDSAVYLCASSPDPGQDTEAFFGQGTRLTVV.

This clonotype showed up just a few times. The CDR3 is CASSLTVRRGGADTQYF. CDR3 DNA: TGTGCCAGCAGCTTAACGGTGCGGCGGGGGGGGGCAGATACGCAGTATTTT. The rearrangement links TRBV7-2 to TRBJ2-3; TRBD2 matches at 9 bases. CDR1 and CDR2 from the germline V gene are SGHTA and FQGNSA. The CDR3 extends over 17 amino acids. The trim removed 2 bases at V and 4 bases at J, leaving 10 bases unmatched. Full variable domain (outside the CDR3, taken from reference TRBV7-2 and TRBJ2-3): GAGVSQSPSNKVTEKGKDVELRCDPISGHTALYWYRQSLGQGLEFLIYFQGNSAPDKSGLPSDRFSAERTGGSVSTLTIQRTQQEDSAVYLCASSLTVRRGGADTQYFGPGTRLTVL.

In its sample, this clonotype was seen many times. The CDR3 nucleotides read TGTGCCAGCAGCTTAGAGGGACAGTGGAGCAATCAGCCCCAGCATTTT. It specifies CASSLEGQWSNQPQHF. The genes are TRBV7-8 and TRBJ1-5; 7 nucleotides agree with TRBD1. Germline V CDR1 and CDR2: SGHVS, FQNEAQ. After removal of 1 base from V and 1 base from J, the junction contained 4 bases not matched to a gene. The CDR3 runs 16 residues.

This clonotype was detected only a few times. The V call is TRBV5-5, the J call TRBJ2-3; TRBD2 agrees at 13 bases. Germline CDR1 and CDR2: SGHKS and YYEKEE (reference sequence). Unmatched junction bases numbered 9, after V lost 2 bases and J lost 0 bases. The CDR3 covers 19 residues. CDR3 loop: CASSLGTSGDPSSTDTQYF. For the CDR3, the DNA is TGTGCCAGCAGCTTAGGGACTAGCGGGGACCCTTCTAGCACAGATACGCAGTATTTT.

In its sample, this clonotype was seen a few times. The chain employs TRBV5-1 and TRBJ2-2; possibly TRBD1 or TRBD2 for D (6 bases each). CDR1 is SGHRS and CDR2 is YFSETQ in the germline V gene. The V and J ends lost 1 base and 6 bases respectively, with 16 bases between them. The CDR3 is made up of 16 amino acids. DNA for the CDR3: TGCGCCAGCAGCTTGACCGGGACAAGGAGGGCCGGGGAGCTGTTTTTT. Its translation is CASSLTGTRRAGELFF.

The sample holds a few counts of this clonotype. The rearrangement joins TRBV6-6 to TRBJ2-1; 11 nucleotides agree with TRBD1. After removal of 6 bases from V and 7 bases from J, the junction contained 11 bases not matched to a gene. In germline, CDR1 is MNHNY, CDR2 SVGAGI (reference sequence). The length of the CDR3 is 16 residues. CDR3 sequence reads: CASRSPGTGGTNEQFF. CDR3 sequence (DNA): TGTGCCAGCAGATCCCCCGGGACAGGGGGAACTAATGAGCAGTTCTTC.

This chain uses TRBV12-3 or TRBV12-4 with TRBJ1-6, with 7 bases identical to TRBD1. This CDR3 is 15 amino acids long. The V and J ends lost 7 bases and 6 bases, in that order; junction bases with no gene match: 9. The CDR3 loop reads CASTRHGQANSPLHF. In DNA, the CDR3 is TGTGCCAGCACCCGCCATGGACAGGCTAATTCACCCCTCCACTTT.

The sample holds a few counts of this clonotype. V gene TRBV7-8 combines with J gene TRBJ2-1; 9 bases line up with TRBD1. The germline V gene encodes CDR1 SGHVS and CDR2 FQNEAQ. The CDR3 is made up of 18 amino acids. V shed 5 bases, J shed 6 bases, and the junction held 17 bases outside the gene matches. The DNA of the CDR3 is TGTGCCAGCAGCCACCCCAGGGCGGACAGGGGCGAGTCCAATGAGCAGTTCTTC. Encoded protein: CASSHPRADRGESNEQFF.

CDR3 nucleotides: TGTGCCAGCAGCCTCGGGACACCCTGGGAGACCCAGTACTTC. This sequence encodes CASSLGTPWETQYF. The rearrangement links TRBV9 to TRBJ2-5, with D possibly matching TRBD1 (6 bases). This CDR3 is built from 14 residues. Looked up from germline, CDR1 is SGDLS and CDR2 is YYNGEE. The V end lost 4 bases, the J end lost 5 bases, and 15 bases lay between the germline ends.

This clonotype was detected a few times. CDR3 bases: TGTGCCAGCAAACCTCAGGGGGCGAGGGGGGTCGGGGAGCTGTTTTTT. It encodes CASKPQGARGVGELFF. V and J are TRBV27 and TRBJ2-2; 8 bases are shared with TRBD1. J gave up 7 bases and V 7 bases, and 14 bases lay outside the gene matches. The V gene's germline CDR1 is MNHEY and CDR2 SMNVEV (reference sequence). The CDR3 totals 16 residues.

This clonotype has just a few counts. The rearrangement uses TRBV27 and TRBJ2-7; 9 bases map to TRBD1. This CDR3 has 16 residues. The J segment lost 2 bases and the V segment lost 5 bases, leaving 10 bases of the junction unmatched. Germline CDR1 is MNHEY and CDR2 is SMNVEV (reference sequence). The CDR3 reads CASSRLDGTGTYEQYF. For the CDR3, the DNA is TGTGCCAGCAGTCGCCTTGATGGGACAGGGACCTACGAGCAGTACTTC.

The V gene is TRBV20-1, the J gene TRBJ1-2, with TRBD1 as a possible D gene (5 bases). From germline, CDR1 is DFQATT and CDR2 SNEGSKA (reference sequence). V lost 6 bases and J 8 bases, leaving 22 bases between the germline ends. The CDR3 extends over 14 amino acids. CDR3 sequence (DNA): TGCAGTGCCGCAAGAGGTCTCAGGGACGGAGGCTACACCTTC. Translated, it gives CSAARGLRDGGYTF.

The chain couples TRBV5-1 to TRBJ2-7, with TRBD1 matching 9 bases. With V trimmed by 4 bases and J by 4 bases, 3 bases remained unmatched. The germline V gene has CDR1 SGHRS and CDR2 YFSETQ. CDR3 length equals 13 residues. CDR3 coding DNA: TGCGCCAGCAGCGCCGGGACAGGGTACGAGCAGTACTTC. This encodes CASSAGTGYEQYF.

The chain combines TRBV23-1 with TRBJ2-7, with a tentative D call TRBD2 (6 bases). TRBV23-1 is assigned to the ORF class and has an uncertain function. The CDR3 contains 13 residues. Trimming left V 0 bases short and J 5 bases short, with 8 bases between. CDR3 nucleotide sequence: TGCGCCAGCAGTCAATCGTGGAGGGACGAGCAGTACGTC. Residues: CASSQSWRDEQYV.

CDR3 region: CASQRTESEAFF. In DNA form, the CDR3 reads TGTGCCAGCCAACGGACCGAGTCCGAAGCTTTCTTT. V and J are TRBV6-1 and TRBJ1-1; D gene uncertain. Per germline, CDR1 MNHNS and CDR2 SASEGT. Trimming removed 8 bases at V and 8 bases at J, with 15 bases between. The CDR3 totals 12 residues.

The V call is TRBV7-2, the J call TRBJ2-2, with 12 bases aligning to TRBD2. Germline loops: CDR1 SGHTA, CDR2 FQGNSA. V shed 2 bases, J shed 0 bases, and the junction held 7 bases outside the gene matches. The CDR3 is 19 amino acids. The CDR3 coding sequence is TGTGCCAGCAGCTTACCTCCGACTAGCGGGGGAACGAACACCGGGGAGCTGTTTTTT. Translation gives CASSLPPTSGGTNTGELFF.

This clonotype was seen a handful of times. The CDR3 DNA reads TGTGCCAGCAGCGGATCCGGGGGGGCCGGAGATACGCAGTATTTT. Translated: CASSGSGGAGDTQYF. The chain recombines TRBV7-9 with TRBJ2-3, with TRBD2 matching 8 bases. The CDR3 sequence is 15 residues long. V was pared by 5 bases and J by 5 bases, with 9 bases of the junction left unmatched. The germline CDR1 and CDR2 sequences are SEHNR and FQNEAQ (reference sequence). Combining the CDR3 with reference TRBV7-9 and TRBJ2-3 gives the whole variable domain DTGVSQNPRHKITKRGQNVTFRCDPISEHNRLYWYRQTLGQGPEFLTYFQNEAQLEKSRLLSDRFSAERPKGSFSTLEIQRTEQGDSAMYLCASSGSGGAGDTQYFGPGTRLTVL.

This chain joins TRBV7-2 and TRBJ2-3, with 14 bases identical to TRBD2. Trimming removed 5 bases from V and 2 bases from J; junction bases left unmatched: 9. From germline, CDR1 is SGHTA and CDR2 FQGNSA. The CDR3 has 18 residues. The CDR3 coding sequence is TGTGCCAGCAGCCTACGACTAGCGGGGGGGCCTATCACAGATACGCAGTATTTT. Its protein product is CASSLRLAGGPITDTQYF. Drawing the rest from reference TRBV7-2 and TRBJ2-3, the complete variable domain is GAGVSQSPSNKVTEKGKDVELRCDPISGHTALYWYRQSLGQGLEFLIYFQGNSAPDKSGLPSDRFSAERTGGSVSTLTIQRTQQEDSAVYLCASSLRLAGGPITDTQYFGPGTRLTVL.

V usage is TRBV4-1 and J usage is TRBJ1-1, with 10 bases lining up with TRBD1. After removal of 3 bases from V and 0 bases from J, the junction contained 4 bases not matched to a gene. The germline gives CDR1 MGHRA, CDR2 YSYEKL. The CDR3 runs to 16 residues. The CDR3 region has the DNA TGCGCCAGCAGCCACGGGGGGACAGGGGTGAACACTGAAGCTTTCTTT. It specifies CASSHGGTGVNTEAFF.

On this clonotype: This CDR3 fails to terminate in the conserved phenylalanine or tryptophan, so it likely reflects a read error. Because the CDR3's place on the DNA is in doubt, the DNA is left out and the CDR3 is given as listed by TCRdb. The rearrangement joins TRBV29-1 to TRBJ2-3; no check of the table's D call, TRBD2, against the DNA was made. Germline-derived CDR1 and CDR2 are SQVTM and ANQGSEA. The CDR3 contains 11 residues when both ends are counted. The CDR3 loop is CSVDGLAGGLS.

This clonotype was counted between two and nine times. CDR3 bases: TGTGCCAGCAGCTTAAATTCCCGGGGGGTGAGAGATACGCAGTATTTT. This codes for CASSLNSRGVRDTQYF. This chain links TRBV7-3 with TRBJ2-3; 7 bases are shared with TRBD2. This CDR3 is 16 amino acids long. Germline CDR1 reads SGHTA; CDR2 reads FQGTGA. V dropped 1 base and J dropped 5; count of bases not matched to a gene: 9.